The 15 T cell receptor beta chains in this list originate from one sample, sequenced in a study of shared clonotypes between healthy human individuals. Data came from immunoSEQ multiplex PCR; TCRdb stores just in-frame clones and leaves some out. The sample gives 1 million to 1.2 million clones, 77% of which show up once; 0.7% to 0.95% is in the top ten. Sequencing used memory CD4+ T cells from PBMCs. The subset was: CD45RA-negative fraction. The source of these receptors is a man younger than 35 in good health. Some clones in this sample may be carry-over from other donors' samples.

The chain uses TRBV28 and TRBJ1-2, with D maybe TRBD1 (6 bases). V was trimmed by 4 bases and J by 8 bases, leaving 14 bases between them. Germline assignment: CDR1 MDHEN and CDR2 SYDVKM. The CDR3 loop spans 13 amino acids. The CDR3 loop reads CASSSQGREGYTF. Written as DNA, the CDR3 is TGTGCCAGCAGTTCCCAGGGGAGAGAGGGCTACACCTTC.

CDR3 bases: TGCGCCAGCAGTCTCTCTAACGTCGGAGGCACAGATACGCAGTATTTT. Its translation: CASSLSNVGGTDTQYF. This chain connects TRBV5-1 to TRBJ2-3; D unresolved. Germline assignment: CDR1 SGHRS and CDR2 YFSETQ. The germline V and J ends were trimmed by 5 bases and 1 base, with 17 bases remaining between them. This CDR3 is 16 amino acids long.

The rearrangement joins TRBV5-4 to TRBJ2-7; D call uncertain. Germline loops: CDR1 SGHNT, CDR2 YYREEE (reference sequence). The CDR3 spans 13 residues. The V end lost 4 bases, the J end lost 4 bases, and 12 bases lay between the germline ends. CDR3 nucleotides: TGTGCCAGCAGCCAATGGGGAAAATACGAGCAGTACTTC. Translated: CASSQWGKYEQYF. Together with reference TRBV5-4 and TRBJ2-7, the CDR3 gives the full variable domain: ETGVTQSPTHLIKTRGQQVTLRCSSQSGHNTVSWYQQALGQGPQFIFQYYREEENGRGNFPPRFSGLQFPNYSSELNVNALELDDSALYLCASSQWGKYEQYFGPGTRLTVT.

This clone was recorded once. The rearrangement links TRBV29-1 to TRBJ2-6; D gene ambiguous. CDR3 length equals 12 residues. From germline, CDR1 is SQVTM and CDR2 ANQGSEA. Between the trimmed V and J ends, which lost 7 bases and 4 bases, there was a span of 8 bases. The CDR3 here is CSARMGANVLTF. In nucleotides, the CDR3 is TGCAGCGCGCGGATGGGGGCCAACGTCCTGACTTTC.

The V gene is TRBV27, the J gene TRBJ2-2; D gene unclear. Germline V lookup: CDR1 MNHEY, CDR2 SMNVEV (reference sequence). Trimming took 4 bases from V and 1 from J, leaving 13 bases between them. The CDR3 sequence is 16 residues long. The CDR3 DNA reads as TGTGCCAGCAGTTCTCCAATCGCGTGGAACACCGGGGAGCTGTTTTTT. It specifies CASSSPIAWNTGELFF.

The chain uses TRBV18 and TRBJ1-1; the match to TRBD1 covers 11 bases. Trimming at V came to 2 bases and at J to 5 bases, leaving 7 bases not matched to a gene. Germline V CDR1 and CDR2: KGHSH, LQKENI. The CDR3 extends over 16 amino acids. This CDR3 is CASSPGTGGLETEAFF. The CDR3 DNA sequence: TGTGCCAGCTCACCAGGGACAGGGGGATTGGAAACTGAAGCTTTCTTT.

The V and J genes are TRBV27 and TRBJ1-1; no firm D call. The ends were cut back, 8 bases at V and 4 bases at J, with 20 bases in the middle. This CDR3 spans 15 amino acids. CDR1 is MNHEY and CDR2 is SMNVEV in the germline V gene (reference sequence). DNA of the CDR3: TGTGCCAGCCGCCCCTCACGCGGGTCAGGCACTGAAGCTTTCTTT. Protein: CASRPSRGSGTEAFF.

This chain joins TRBV5-4 and TRBJ1-4, with D possibly TRBD1 on 6 matching bases. This CDR3 region has 15 residues. The germline V and J ends were trimmed by 0 bases and 5 bases, with 11 bases remaining between them. CDR1 is SGHNT, CDR2 YYREEE, per germline (reference sequence). CDR3 coding DNA: TGTGCCAGCAGCTTGGGGGGGGGCTTCAATGAAAAACTGTTTTTT. Translated, it gives CASSLGGGFNEKLFF. Full variable domain (outside the CDR3, taken from reference TRBV5-4 and TRBJ1-4): ETGVTQSPTHLIKTRGQQVTLRCSSQSGHNTVSWYQQALGQGPQFIFQYYREEENGRGNFPPRFSGLQFPNYSSELNVNALELDDSALYLCASSLGGGFNEKLFFGSGTQLSVL.

This chain joins TRBV2 and TRBJ1-4; TRBD1 might be the D (5 bases). Trimming removed 8 bases from V and 6 bases from J, with 19 bases in between. This CDR3 has 15 amino acids. Germline values: CDR1 SNHLY, CDR2 FYNNEI. The CDR3 here is CASSLGPLGDEKLFF. CDR3 nucleotide sequence: TGTGCCAGCTCCTTGGGGCCTCTGGGAGATGAAAAACTGTTTTTT.

V and J are TRBV13 and TRBJ2-7; TRBD1 matches at 7 bases. This CDR3 has 16 amino acids. V dropped 0 bases and J dropped 4; count of bases not matched to a gene: 9. Per the germline V gene, CDR1 is PRHDT and CDR2 is FYEKMQ (reference sequence). The CDR3 DNA is TGTGCCAGCAGCTTAGGACCGGGACAGAACCTGTACGAGCAGTACTTC. Its translation is CASSLGPGQNLYEQYF.

This chain's CDR3 is CAIRPGLAGGGLHNEQFF. CDR3 bases: TGTGCCATCCGACCGGGACTAGCGGGAGGGGGGCTACACAATGAGCAGTTCTTC. The chain employs TRBV10-3 and TRBJ2-1; TRBD2 matches at 16 bases. J lost 5 bases, V lost 8 bases, and 12 bases had no gene match. Germline CDR1 ENHRY, CDR2 SYGVKD. The CDR3 contains 18 residues.

This clone occurred once. The V call is TRBV10-2, the J call TRBJ2-7, with TRBD1 matching over 8 bases. Per the germline V gene, CDR1 is WSHSY and CDR2 is SAAADI. This CDR3 is 14 amino acids long. V lost 4 bases and J lost 2; bases outside the gene matches: 4. This CDR3 is CASSVGTGTYEQYF. The CDR3 DNA is TGCGCCAGCAGTGTAGGGACAGGTACCTACGAGCAGTACTTC.

The chain carries TRBV7-9 and TRBJ1-4; TRBD1 matches at 7 bases. Germline-derived CDR1 and CDR2 are SEHNR and FQNEAQ (reference sequence). J lost 8 bases, V lost 5 bases, and 14 bases had no gene match. This CDR3 spans 16 amino acids. The CDR3 reads CASSIGQVRIREKLFF. As DNA, the CDR3 is TGTGCCAGCAGCATCGGACAGGTTCGAATAAGGGAAAAACTGTTTTTT.

This chain uses TRBV7-6 with TRBJ2-5; 9 bases line up with TRBD1. The junction had 10 bases not matched to a gene; V was cut back by 3 bases and J by 5 bases. The CDR3 covers 16 residues. The germline CDR1 and CDR2 sequences are SGHVS and FNYEAQ. The DNA for the CDR3 is TGTGCCAGCAGCTTCGAGACAGGGGGGTTTCGGGAGACCCAGTACTTC. Translation gives CASSFETGGFRETQYF.

Only a few counts were recorded for this clone. CDR3 region: CASRAGGNTIYF. CDR3 coding DNA: TGTGCCAGCAGGGCTGGTGGAAACACCATATATTTT. V gene TRBV28 combines with J gene TRBJ1-3; D gene ambiguous. The germline V gene encodes CDR1 MDHEN and CDR2 SYDVKM. Trimming took off 6 bases at V and 3 bases at J, with 6 bases between the two ends. The CDR3 has 12 residues.